This record covers a single T cell receptor (beta chain). The antigen is not known. This record comes from a study of T cell responses to AZD1222 COVID-19 vaccine. Germline V gene data show CDR1 as SEHNR and CDR2 as FQNEAQ (reference sequence). Trimming took 3 bases from V and 4 from J; bases not matched to a gene: 4. This CDR3 has 14 amino acids. The method was immunoSEQ multiplex PCR; TCRdb's version includes in-frame clones alone and lacks a portion of them. The sample shows about 110,000 clones, more than 65% of them seen only once. General observations from the study: Within unmutated variant regions lay the reported targets of nearly half of spike-specific TCRs. Only after the peak T cell response were repertoires sampled. At baseline, just six AZD1222 recipients tested seropositive.

The sequence came from an adult in good health. Sequencing used peripheral blood, obtained on day 0 of AZD1222 vaccination. The J gene is TRBJ2-7, the V gene TRBV7-9, with TRBD2 identical over 9 bases. CDR3: CASSFVSGRYEQYF. Written as DNA, the CDR3 is TGTGCCAGCAGCTTTGTAAGCGGGAGGTACGAGCAGTACTTC. The full variable domain, in which reference TRBV7-9 and TRBJ2-7 provide the parts outside the CDR3, is DTGVSQNPRHKITKRGQNVTFRCDPISEHNRLYWYRQTLGQGPEFLTYFQNEAQLEKSRLLSDRFSAERPKGSFSTLEIQRTEQGDSAMYLCASSFVSGRYEQYFGPGTRLTVT.